This T cell receptor (beta chain) comes out of a study of blood T cell repertoires in COVID-19. Whole-study context: Acute-phase and convalescent COVID-19 samples originated in the United States, Italy and Spain. From T cells, B-cell-depleted T cells, or PBMCs came the material, which was cDNA or gDNA.

Source study methods: Amplification from reference gene primers served as the basis for estimated nucleated cell counts. Assay: immunoSEQ multiplex PCR; the TCRdb copy retains only in-frame clones and omits some. The DNA was the basis for D and trimming; V, J and clone size are from that table. The sample gives 100,000 to 150,000 clones, 82% of which show up once; about 5% is in the top ten. This CDR3 contains 13 residues. V was trimmed by 3 bases and J by 5 bases, leaving 9 bases between them. Germline V gene sequence: CDR1 SGHTA, CDR2 FQGNSA. The sequenced material came from peripheral blood. The gene calls are TRBV7-2 and TRBJ2-3, with D uncertain. This receptor was obtained from a woman aged 70 to 79 with acute or convalescent COVID-19. The CDR3 DNA is TGTGCCAGCAGCTTTTCACATGTAGATACGCAGTATTTT. The encoded protein is CASSFSHVDTQYF. The full variable domain, its missing parts supplied by reference TRBV7-2 and TRBJ2-3, is GAGVSQSPSNKVTEKGKDVELRCDPISGHTALYWYRQSLGQGLEFLIYFQGNSAPDKSGLPSDRFSAERTGGSVSTLTIQRTQQEDSAVYLCASSFSHVDTQYFGPGTRLTVL.